These T cell receptor beta chains were read from a single sample in a study of post-analysis software for immune sequencing data. TCRdb re-called the PCR reads with MiXCR, one entry per CDR3 protein. Of roughly 580,000 distinct CDR3 sequences listed, roughly 40% were seen once; the top ten hold more than 1.5%. Sequencing was performed on blood. The receptor source for this set is a girl under 18 with multiple sclerosis. Each CDR3 is given with its conserved first and last residue. D genes are given only for firm matches. The size entry is marked missing in some rows and otherwise reads once, few, many or a size class.

v_call	clone_size	d_call	j_call	cdr3_aa	cdr3_nt
TRBV20-1	NA	NA	TRBJ2-2	CSARVGGGGGELFF	TGCAGTGCTAGAGTCGGGGGCGGAGGCGGGGAGCTGTTTTTT
TRBV7-9	NA	NA	TRBJ2-5	CASSVRTLQETQYF	TGTGCCAGCAGCGTCAGGACGTTACAAGAGACCCAGTACTTC
TRBV6-6	NA	TRBD2	TRBJ2-7	CASSSSGTSDEQYF	TGTGCCAGCAGTTCCTCCGGGACTAGCGACGAGCAGTACTTC
TRBV11-3	NA	TRBD2	TRBJ2-1	CASSSSAGESSYNEQFF	TGTGCCAGCAGCTCATCAGCGGGAGAAAGCTCCTACAATGAGCAGTTCTTC
TRBV6-5	few	NA	TRBJ1-2	CASTPSRGGYTF	TGTGCCAGCACGCCAAGCCGTGGTGGCTACACCTTC
TRBV12-3/TRBV12-4	once	TRBD1	TRBJ2-5	CASSLALYGRDSQETQYF	TGTGCCAGCAGTTTAGCGCTATACGGCCGGGACAGCCAAGAGACCCAGTACTTC
TRBV14	NA	TRBD1	TRBJ2-3	CASSLQGWAQYF	TGTGCCAGCAGCCTACAGGGGTGGGCGCAGTATTTT
TRBV6-5	many	NA	TRBJ2-7	CASSSTDSYEQYF	TGTGCCAGCAGTTCGACGGATTCCTACGAGCAGTACTTC
TRBV10-2	NA	TRBD1	TRBJ2-7	CASARDRAYEQYF	TGCGCCAGCGCCCGGGACAGGGCGTACGAGCAGTACTTC
TRBV29-1	once	NA	TRBJ2-3	CSVEGWSTDTQYF	TGCAGCGTTGAAGGGTGGAGCACAGATACGCAGTATTTT
TRBV2	NA	NA	TRBJ2-7	CASSDPRESEQYF	TGTGCCAGCAGTGATCCCAGGGAGTCCGAGCAGTACTTC
TRBV5-1	once	NA	TRBJ1-2	CASSLEAPQGGPRYGYTF	TGCGCCAGCAGCTTGGAAGCCCCCCAAGGGGGTCCCCGGTATGGCTACACCTTC
TRBV12-3/TRBV12-4	NA	NA	TRBJ2-1	CASRGISGYNEQFF	TGTGCCAGCCGGGGGATTTCTGGGTACAATGAGCAGTTCTTC
TRBV12-3/TRBV12-4	NA	NA	TRBJ2-3	CASSNPREIGTDAQYF	TGTGCCAGCAGTAACCCCAGGGAGATAGGCACAGATGCGCAATATTTT
TRBV6-2/TRBV6-3	many	TRBD2	TRBJ2-3	CASRERLAASTDTQYF	TGTGCCAGCAGAGAACGACTAGCGGCTAGCACAGATACGCAGTATTTT
TRBV7-9	NA	NA	TRBJ2-7	CASSPTAGEQYF	TGTGCCAGCAGCCCGACCGCGGGCGAGCAGTACTTC
TRBV20-1	NA	TRBD2	TRBJ2-5	CSASPMTSGQETQYF	TGCAGTGCTAGCCCAATGACTAGCGGACAAGAGACCCAGTACTTC
TRBV15	NA	NA	TRBJ2-7	CATSRYPRDGYEQYF	TGTGCCACCAGCAGATATCCTCGCGACGGCTACGAGCAGTACTTC
TRBV3-1	once	NA	TRBJ2-5	CASSQEAGPDETQYF	TGTGCCAGCAGCCAAGAGGCGGGGCCGGACGAGACCCAGTACTTC
TRBV10-3	NA	TRBD1	TRBJ2-1	CAISEPSGGKNEQFF	TGTGCCATCAGTGAGCCCTCAGGGGGCAAAAATGAGCAGTTCTTC
TRBV3-1	few	TRBD2	TRBJ2-1	CASSRTSGRGYNEQFF	TGTGCCAGCAGCCGTACTAGCGGGAGAGGCTACAATGAGCAGTTCTTC
TRBV3-1	few	TRBD2	TRBJ2-5	CASSQVGTSLETQYF	TGTGCCAGCAGCCAAGTAGGGACTAGCTTGGAGACCCAGTACTTC
TRBV3-1	few	TRBD2	TRBJ2-7	CASSQGPGTRSYEQYF	TGTGCCAGCAGCCAGGGACCCGGGACTAGGTCCTACGAGCAGTACTTC
TRBV5-6	NA	NA	TRBJ2-7	CASRLQILVHEQYF	TGTGCCAGCAGATTACAGATTCTAGTGCACGAGCAGTACTTC
TRBV12-3/TRBV12-4	many	NA	TRBJ2-7	CASSLTRGEQYF	TGTGCCAGCAGCTTAACCAGGGGCGAGCAGTACTTC
TRBV6-5	NA	NA	TRBJ2-7	CASTPPQGPTYEQYF	TGTGCCAGCACCCCTCCCCAGGGACCGACCTACGAGCAGTACTTC
TRBV12-3/TRBV12-4	NA	TRBD1	TRBJ2-5	CASSKRQGEVETQYF	TGTGCCAGCAGTAAGCGACAGGGGGAGGTAGAGACCCAGTACTTC
TRBV2	few	TRBD1	TRBJ2-7	CASSDPTGGNSYEQYF	TGTGCCAGCAGTGACCCGACAGGGGGCAACTCCTACGAGCAGTACTTC
TRBV4-1	NA	NA	TRBJ2-7	CASSIQPGSSYEQYF	TGCGCCAGCAGCATACAACCCGGGAGCTCCTACGAGCAGTACTTC
TRBV11-3	few	TRBD2	TRBJ2-4	CASSQSGRGENIQYF	TGTGCCAGCAGCCAAAGCGGGAGAGGGGAAAACATTCAGTACTTC
TRBV27	few	NA	TRBJ2-4	CASSGQGEDIQYF	TGTGCCAGCAGTGGGCAGGGGGAGGACATTCAGTACTTC
TRBV3-1	NA	NA	TRBJ1-4	CASSQERKKLFF	TGTGCCAGCAGCCAAGAGCGGAAAAAACTGTTTTTT
TRBV5-6	NA	NA	TRBJ2-5	CASSLAEGETQYF	TGTGCCAGCAGTTTGGCCGAAGGGGAGACCCAGTACTTC
TRBV29-1	NA	NA	TRBJ1-5	CSVIGDSNQPQHF	TGCAGCGTTATTGGGGACAGCAATCAGCCCCAGCATTTT
TRBV28	few	TRBD1	TRBJ2-4	CASIDRVMNIQYF	TGTGCCAGCATAGACAGGGTAATGAACATTCAGTACTTC
TRBV12-3/TRBV12-4	NA	NA	TRBJ1-2	CASSPYLISGVDGYTF	TGTGCCAGCAGTCCATACCTTATCTCGGGGGTGGATGGCTACACCTTC
TRBV5-1	NA	NA	TRBJ2-5	CASSRRSEETQYF	TGCGCCAGCAGCAGGCGTTCAGAAGAGACCCAGTACTTC
TRBV12-3/TRBV12-4	NA	NA	TRBJ2-7	CASSRQRAAYEQYF	TGTGCCAGCAGTCGACAGAGGGCCGCCTACGAGCAGTACTTC
TRBV12-3/TRBV12-4	NA	NA	TRBJ1-2	CASSLGWGNYGYTF	TGTGCCAGCAGTTTAGGTTGGGGCAACTATGGCTACACCTTC
TRBV6-2/TRBV6-3	NA	TRBD2	TRBJ2-7	CASTHGASGRYEQYF	TGTGCCAGCACCCACGGGGCTAGCGGGAGGTACGAGCAGTACTTC
TRBV5-4	NA	NA	TRBJ2-1	CASSLNIVRGSYEQFF	TGTGCCAGCAGCTTGAATATCGTGCGAGGGAGCTACGAGCAGTTCTTC
TRBV5-1	NA	NA	TRBJ1-2	CASSFRVSFLNYGYTF	TGCGCCAGCAGCTTCCGGGTCTCCTTCCTTAACTATGGCTACACCTTC
TRBV12-3/TRBV12-4	NA	TRBD2	TRBJ2-1	CASSPGTNNYNEQFF	TGTGCCAGCAGTCCCGGGACTAACAACTACAATGAGCAGTTCTTC
TRBV20-1	few	TRBD1	TRBJ2-7	CSAAGQGKFYEQYF	TGCAGTGCTGCCGGACAGGGAAAGTTCTACGAGCAGTACTTC
TRBV7-8	NA	TRBD2	TRBJ2-1	CASSCPWGGNEQFF	TGTGCCAGCAGCTGCCCATGGGGGGGAAATGAGCAGTTCTTC
TRBV3-1	NA	NA	TRBJ2-7	CASSQGSRYEQYF	TGTGCCAGCAGCCAAGGAAGCCGTTACGAGCAGTACTTC